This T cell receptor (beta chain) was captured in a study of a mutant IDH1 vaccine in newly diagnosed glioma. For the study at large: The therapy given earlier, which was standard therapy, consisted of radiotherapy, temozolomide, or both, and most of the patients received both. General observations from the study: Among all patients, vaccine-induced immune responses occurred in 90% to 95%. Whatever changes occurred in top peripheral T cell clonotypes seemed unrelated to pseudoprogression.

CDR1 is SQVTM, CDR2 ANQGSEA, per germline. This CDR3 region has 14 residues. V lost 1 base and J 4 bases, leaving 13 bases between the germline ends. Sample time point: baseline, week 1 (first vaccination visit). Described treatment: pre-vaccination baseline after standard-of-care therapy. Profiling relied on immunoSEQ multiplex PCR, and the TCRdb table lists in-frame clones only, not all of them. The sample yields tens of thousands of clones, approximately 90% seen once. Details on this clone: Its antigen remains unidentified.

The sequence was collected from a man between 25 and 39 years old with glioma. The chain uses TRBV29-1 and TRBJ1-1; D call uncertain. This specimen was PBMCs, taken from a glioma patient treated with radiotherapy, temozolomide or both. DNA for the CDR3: TGCAGCGTTGAAGCAGCGGGGATGGGCACTGAAGCTTTCTTT. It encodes CSVEAAGMGTEAFF.